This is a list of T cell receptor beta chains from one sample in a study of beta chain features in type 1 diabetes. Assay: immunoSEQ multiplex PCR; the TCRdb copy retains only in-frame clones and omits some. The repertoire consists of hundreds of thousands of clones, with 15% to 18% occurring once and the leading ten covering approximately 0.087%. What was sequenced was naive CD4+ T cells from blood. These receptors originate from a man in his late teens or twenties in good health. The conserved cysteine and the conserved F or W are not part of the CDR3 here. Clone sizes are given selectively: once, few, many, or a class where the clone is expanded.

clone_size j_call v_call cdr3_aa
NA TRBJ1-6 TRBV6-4 ASSPTGDSPLH
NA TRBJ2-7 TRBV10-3 AIRAGTVSSEQY
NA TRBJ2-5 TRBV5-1 ASSLDSGNQETQY
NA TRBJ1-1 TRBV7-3 ASSLRGQGLGNTEAF
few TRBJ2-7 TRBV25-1 ASSELMPGLPTYEQY
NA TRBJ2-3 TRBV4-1 ASSQDTLGQGTDTQY
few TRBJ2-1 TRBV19 ASSIGPTSNEQF
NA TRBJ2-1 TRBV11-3 ASSLGGTVSYNEQF
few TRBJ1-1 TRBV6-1 ASSDKGLRTEAF
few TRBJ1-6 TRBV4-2 ASSQDQSPLH
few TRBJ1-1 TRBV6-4 ASRVTGVNTEAF
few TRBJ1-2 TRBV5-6 ASSLGRNYGYT
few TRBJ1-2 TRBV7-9 ASRPRDILPSGYT
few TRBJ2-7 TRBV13 ASSLEDRGSRSYEQY
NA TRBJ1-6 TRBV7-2 ASSGKGGVSYNSPLH
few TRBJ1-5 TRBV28 ASRTTPSTGNQPQH
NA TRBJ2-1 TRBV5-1 ASSPGSGSLGHSNEQF
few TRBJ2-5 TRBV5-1 ASSLGQAEGQETQY
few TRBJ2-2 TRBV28 ASTRTGELF
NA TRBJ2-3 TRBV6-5 ASSFKGQGRTDTQY
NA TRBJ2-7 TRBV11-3 ASSLGAYEQY
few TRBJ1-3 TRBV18 ASSPRRDGNTIY
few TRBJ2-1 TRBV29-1 SVERKAALSYNEQF
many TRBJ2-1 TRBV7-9 ASSLARGTSGDEQF
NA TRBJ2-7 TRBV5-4 ASSPTGELHYEQY
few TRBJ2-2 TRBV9 ASSVVSERTGELF
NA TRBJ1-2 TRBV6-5 ASSYESVARGGYT
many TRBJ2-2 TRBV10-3 ASTDGGTTGELF
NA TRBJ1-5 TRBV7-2 ASSAGQFSNQPQH
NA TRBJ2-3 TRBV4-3 ASSPRDRGADTQY
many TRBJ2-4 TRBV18 ASSPWDLINIQY
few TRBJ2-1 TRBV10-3 AISPWTSGRTRDNEQF
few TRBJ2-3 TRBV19 ASSAQRPSTDTQY
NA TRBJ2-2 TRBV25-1 ASSEFNGDTGELF
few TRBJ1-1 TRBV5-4 ASSLNPAGFTEAF
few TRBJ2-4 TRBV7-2 ASKGTYTAKNIQY
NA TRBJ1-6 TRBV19 ASSMKTVGSPLH
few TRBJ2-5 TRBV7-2 ASSRRGHSIRLQETQY
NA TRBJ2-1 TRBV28 ASSSGGTSYNEQF
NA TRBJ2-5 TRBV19 ATTPSVFQETQY
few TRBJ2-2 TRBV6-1 ASALDRARELF
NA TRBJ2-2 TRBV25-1 ASSESPPGSGELF
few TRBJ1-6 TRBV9 ASSLDGQTPLGSPLH
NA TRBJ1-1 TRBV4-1 ASSQDGTVLNTEAF
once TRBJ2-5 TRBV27 ASSFRWEETQY
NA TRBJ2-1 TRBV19 ASSITGTSGWNEQF
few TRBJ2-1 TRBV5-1 ASSLEGTGIYEQF
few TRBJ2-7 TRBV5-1 ASSLATGRTYEQY
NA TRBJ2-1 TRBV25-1 ASSESGTGWYNEQF
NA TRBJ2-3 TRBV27 ASSPGLATTDTQY
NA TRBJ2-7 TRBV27 ASSPTTDSYEQY
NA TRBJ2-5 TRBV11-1 ASSSNGGRETQY
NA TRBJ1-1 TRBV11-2 ASSGQGTAF
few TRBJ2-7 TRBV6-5 ASSYSKGQTYEQY